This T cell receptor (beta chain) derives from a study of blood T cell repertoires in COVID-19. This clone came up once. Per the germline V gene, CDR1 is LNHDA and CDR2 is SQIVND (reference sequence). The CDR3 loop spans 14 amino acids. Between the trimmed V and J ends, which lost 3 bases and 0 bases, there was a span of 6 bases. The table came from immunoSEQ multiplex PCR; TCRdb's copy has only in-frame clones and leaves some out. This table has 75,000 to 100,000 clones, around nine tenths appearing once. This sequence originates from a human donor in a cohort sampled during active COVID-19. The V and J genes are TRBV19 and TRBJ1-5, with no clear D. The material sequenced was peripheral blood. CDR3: CASSIYSSNQPQHF. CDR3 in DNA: TGTGCCAGTAGTATCTACAGTAGCAATCAGCCCCAGCATTTT.